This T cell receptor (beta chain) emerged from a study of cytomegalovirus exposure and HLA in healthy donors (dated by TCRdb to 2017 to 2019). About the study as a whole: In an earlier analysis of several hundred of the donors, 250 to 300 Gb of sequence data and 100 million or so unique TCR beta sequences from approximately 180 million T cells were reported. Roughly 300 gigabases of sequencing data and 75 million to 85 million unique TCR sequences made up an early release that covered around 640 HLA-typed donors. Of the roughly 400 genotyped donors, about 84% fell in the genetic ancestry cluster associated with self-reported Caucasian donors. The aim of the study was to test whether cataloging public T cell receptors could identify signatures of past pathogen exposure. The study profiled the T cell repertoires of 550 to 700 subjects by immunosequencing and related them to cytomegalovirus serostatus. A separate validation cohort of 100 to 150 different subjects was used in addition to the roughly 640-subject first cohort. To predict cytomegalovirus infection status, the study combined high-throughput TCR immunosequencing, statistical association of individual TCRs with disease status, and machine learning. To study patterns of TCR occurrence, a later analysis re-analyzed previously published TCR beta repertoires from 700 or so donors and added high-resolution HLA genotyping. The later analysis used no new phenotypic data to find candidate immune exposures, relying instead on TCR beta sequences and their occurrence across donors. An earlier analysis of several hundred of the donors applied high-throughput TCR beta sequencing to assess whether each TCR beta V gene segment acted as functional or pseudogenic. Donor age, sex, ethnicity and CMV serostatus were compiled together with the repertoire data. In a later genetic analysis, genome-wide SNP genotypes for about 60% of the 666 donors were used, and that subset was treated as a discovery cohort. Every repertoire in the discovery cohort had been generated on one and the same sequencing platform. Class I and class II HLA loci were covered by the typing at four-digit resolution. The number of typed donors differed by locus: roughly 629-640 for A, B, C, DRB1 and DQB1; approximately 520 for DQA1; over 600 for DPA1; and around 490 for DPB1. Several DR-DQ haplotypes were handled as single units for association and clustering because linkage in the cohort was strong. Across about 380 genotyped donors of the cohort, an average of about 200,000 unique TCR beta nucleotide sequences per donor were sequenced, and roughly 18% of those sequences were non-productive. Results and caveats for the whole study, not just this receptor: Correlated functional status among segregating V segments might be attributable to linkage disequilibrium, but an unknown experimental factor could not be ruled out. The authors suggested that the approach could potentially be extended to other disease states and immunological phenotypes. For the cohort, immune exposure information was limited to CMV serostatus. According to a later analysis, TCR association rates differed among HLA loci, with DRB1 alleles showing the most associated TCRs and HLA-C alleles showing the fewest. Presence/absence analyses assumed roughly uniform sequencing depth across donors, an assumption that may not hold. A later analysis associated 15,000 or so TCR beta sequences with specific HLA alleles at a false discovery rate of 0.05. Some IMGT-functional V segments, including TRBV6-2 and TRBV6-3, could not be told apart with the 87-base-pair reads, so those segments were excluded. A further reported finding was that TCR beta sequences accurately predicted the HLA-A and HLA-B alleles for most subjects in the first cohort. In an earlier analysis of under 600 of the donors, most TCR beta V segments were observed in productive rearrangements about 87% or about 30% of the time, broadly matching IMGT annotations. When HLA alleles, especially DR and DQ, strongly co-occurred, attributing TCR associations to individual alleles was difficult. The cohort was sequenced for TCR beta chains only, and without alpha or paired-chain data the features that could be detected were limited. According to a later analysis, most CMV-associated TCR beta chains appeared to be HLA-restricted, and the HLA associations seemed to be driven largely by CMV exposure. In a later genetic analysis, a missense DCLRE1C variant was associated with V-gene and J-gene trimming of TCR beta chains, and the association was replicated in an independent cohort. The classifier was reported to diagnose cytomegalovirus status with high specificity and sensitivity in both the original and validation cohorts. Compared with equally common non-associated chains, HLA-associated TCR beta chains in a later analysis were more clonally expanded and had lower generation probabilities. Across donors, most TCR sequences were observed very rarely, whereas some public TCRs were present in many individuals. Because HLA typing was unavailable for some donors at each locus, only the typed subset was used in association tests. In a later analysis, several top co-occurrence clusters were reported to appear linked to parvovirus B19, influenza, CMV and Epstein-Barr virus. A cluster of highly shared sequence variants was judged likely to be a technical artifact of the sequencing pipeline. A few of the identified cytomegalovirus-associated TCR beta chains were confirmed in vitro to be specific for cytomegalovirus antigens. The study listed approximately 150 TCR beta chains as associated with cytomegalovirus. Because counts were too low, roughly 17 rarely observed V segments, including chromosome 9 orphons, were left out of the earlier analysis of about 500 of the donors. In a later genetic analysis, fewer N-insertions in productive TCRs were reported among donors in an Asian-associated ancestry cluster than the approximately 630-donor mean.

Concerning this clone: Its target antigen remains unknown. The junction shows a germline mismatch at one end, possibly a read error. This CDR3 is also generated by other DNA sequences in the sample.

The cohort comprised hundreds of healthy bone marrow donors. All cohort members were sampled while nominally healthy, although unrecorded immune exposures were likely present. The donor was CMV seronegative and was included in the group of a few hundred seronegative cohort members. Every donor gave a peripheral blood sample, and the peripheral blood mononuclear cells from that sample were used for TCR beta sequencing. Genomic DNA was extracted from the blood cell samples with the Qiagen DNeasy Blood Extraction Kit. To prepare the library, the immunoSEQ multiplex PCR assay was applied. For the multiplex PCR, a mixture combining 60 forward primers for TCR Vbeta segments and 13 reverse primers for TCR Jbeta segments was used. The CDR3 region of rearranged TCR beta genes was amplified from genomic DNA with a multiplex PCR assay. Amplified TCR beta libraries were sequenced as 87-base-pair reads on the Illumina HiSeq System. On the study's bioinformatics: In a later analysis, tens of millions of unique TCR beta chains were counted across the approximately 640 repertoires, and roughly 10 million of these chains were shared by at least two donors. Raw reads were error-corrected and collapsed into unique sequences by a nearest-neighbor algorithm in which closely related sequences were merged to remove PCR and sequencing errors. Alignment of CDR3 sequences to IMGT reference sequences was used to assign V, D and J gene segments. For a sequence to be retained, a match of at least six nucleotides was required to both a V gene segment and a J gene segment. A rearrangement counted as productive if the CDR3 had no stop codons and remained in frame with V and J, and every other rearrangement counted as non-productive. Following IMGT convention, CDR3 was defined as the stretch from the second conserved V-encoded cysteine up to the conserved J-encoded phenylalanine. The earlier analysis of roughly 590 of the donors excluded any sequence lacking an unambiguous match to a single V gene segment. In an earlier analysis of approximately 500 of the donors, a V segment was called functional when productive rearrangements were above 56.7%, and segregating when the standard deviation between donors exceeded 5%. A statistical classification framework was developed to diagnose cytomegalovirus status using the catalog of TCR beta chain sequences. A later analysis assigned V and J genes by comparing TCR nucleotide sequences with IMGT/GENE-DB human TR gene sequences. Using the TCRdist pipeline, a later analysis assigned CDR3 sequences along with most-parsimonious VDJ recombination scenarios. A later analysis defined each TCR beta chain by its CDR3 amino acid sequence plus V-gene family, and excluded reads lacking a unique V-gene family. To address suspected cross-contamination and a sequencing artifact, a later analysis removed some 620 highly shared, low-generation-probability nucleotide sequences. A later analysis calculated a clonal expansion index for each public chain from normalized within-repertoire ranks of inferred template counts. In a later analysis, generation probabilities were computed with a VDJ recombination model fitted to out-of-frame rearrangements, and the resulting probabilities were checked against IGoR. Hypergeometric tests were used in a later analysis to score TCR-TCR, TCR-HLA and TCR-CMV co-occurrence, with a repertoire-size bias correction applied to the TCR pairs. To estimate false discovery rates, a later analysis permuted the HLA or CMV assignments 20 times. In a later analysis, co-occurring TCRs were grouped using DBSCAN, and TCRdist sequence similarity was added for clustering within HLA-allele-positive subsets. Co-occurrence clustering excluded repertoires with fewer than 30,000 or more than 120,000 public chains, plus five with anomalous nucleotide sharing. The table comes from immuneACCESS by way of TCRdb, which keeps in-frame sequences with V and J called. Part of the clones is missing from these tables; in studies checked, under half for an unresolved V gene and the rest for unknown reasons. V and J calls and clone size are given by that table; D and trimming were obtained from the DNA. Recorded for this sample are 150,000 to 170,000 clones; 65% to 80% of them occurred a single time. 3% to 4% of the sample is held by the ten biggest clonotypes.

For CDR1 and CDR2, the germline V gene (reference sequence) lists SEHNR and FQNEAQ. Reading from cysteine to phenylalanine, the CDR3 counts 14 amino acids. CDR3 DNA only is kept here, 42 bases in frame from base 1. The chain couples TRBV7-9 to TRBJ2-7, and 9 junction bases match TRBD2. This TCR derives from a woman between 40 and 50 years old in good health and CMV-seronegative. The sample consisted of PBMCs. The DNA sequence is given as TGTGCCAGCAGGTTAGCGGGAGTTGGGAACGAGCAGTACTTC. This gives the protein CASRLAGVGNEQYF.